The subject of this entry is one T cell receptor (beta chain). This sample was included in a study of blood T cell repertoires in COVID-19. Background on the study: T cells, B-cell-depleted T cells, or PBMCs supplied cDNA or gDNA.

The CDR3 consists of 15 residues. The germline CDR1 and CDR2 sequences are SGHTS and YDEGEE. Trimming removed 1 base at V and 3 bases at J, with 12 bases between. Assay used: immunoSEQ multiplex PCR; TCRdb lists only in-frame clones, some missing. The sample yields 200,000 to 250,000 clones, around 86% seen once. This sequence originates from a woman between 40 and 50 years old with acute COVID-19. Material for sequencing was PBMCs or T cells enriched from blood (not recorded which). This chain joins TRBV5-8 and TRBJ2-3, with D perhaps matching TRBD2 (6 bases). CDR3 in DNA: TGTGCCAGCAGCTTGAGGGCTAGCGCGACAGATACGCAGTATTTT. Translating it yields CASSLRASATDTQYF.